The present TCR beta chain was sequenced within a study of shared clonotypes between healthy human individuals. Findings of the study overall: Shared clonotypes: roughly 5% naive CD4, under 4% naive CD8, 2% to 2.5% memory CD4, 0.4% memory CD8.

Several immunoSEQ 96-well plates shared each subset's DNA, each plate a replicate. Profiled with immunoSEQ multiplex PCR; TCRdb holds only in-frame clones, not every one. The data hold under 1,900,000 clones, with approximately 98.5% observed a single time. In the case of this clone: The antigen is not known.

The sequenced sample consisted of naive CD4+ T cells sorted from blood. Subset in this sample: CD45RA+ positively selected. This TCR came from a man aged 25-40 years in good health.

CDR3 bases: TGTGCCAGCTCACGGGACAGGGTAAGCAATCAGCCCCAGCATTTT. Translating gives CASSRDRVSNQPQHF. V is TRBV18 and J is TRBJ1-5; the match to TRBD1 covers 9 bases. V lost 4 bases, J lost 1 base, and 2 bases stayed unmatched. The CDR3 is made up of 15 amino acids. The germline V gene has CDR1 KGHSH and CDR2 LQKENI.